What follows are 24 T cell receptor beta chains derived from one specimen sequenced in a study of regulatory T cells in long-lasting Graves disease. Time point: persistent/refractory GD, antithyroid drugs over 5 years with positive TRAb. Scientists built the TCR library using RNA that was extracted from PBMCs. With iRepertoire HTBI primers and Arm-PCR of CDR3 regions, TCR beta libraries were built. MiXCR, run by TCRdb on the multiplex PCR reads, gives a single entry per CDR3 protein. Of 700,000 or so distinct CDR3 sequences in the sample, 25% to 30% were seen once. The sample in question was peripheral blood mononuclear cells (PBMCs), obtained when the disease was refractory, from a patient treated with antithyroid drugs. Source of these receptors: a female donor with Graves disease.

The chain recombines TRBV6-1 with TRBJ1-2; TRBD1 is a possible D gene (6 bases). The CDR3 spans 15 residues. Trimming removed 5 bases from V and 6 bases from J, with 19 bases in between. Germline V gives CDR1 MNHNS, CDR2 SASEGT. The CDR3 region is CASSTLGAGANGYTF. The CDR3 region has the DNA TGTGCCAGCAGTACCCTCGGTGCAGGGGCGAATGGCTACACCTTC.

This clonotype was recorded a few times. The chain combines TRBV13 with TRBJ2-7, with TRBD1 matching 10 bases. The J segment lost 5 bases and the V segment lost 5 bases, leaving 6 bases of the junction unmatched. This CDR3 is 14 amino acids long. CDR1 is PRHDT, CDR2 FYEKMQ, per germline (reference sequence). The CDR3 DNA is TGTGCCAGCAGCGCGGGGGACAGGGGCCACGAGCAGTACTTC. This codes for CASSAGDRGHEQYF.

In this sample, this clonotype turned up many times. The rearrangement links TRBV12-3 or TRBV12-4 to TRBJ1-4, with D hard to call. The CDR3 has 17 residues. The V and J ends lost 5 bases and 0 bases respectively, with 16 bases between them. In DNA form, the CDR3 reads TGTGCCAGCAGTCCCGGATACCCGCTTGCAACTAATGAAAAACTGTTTTTT. Translated: CASSPGYPLATNEKLFF.

The V call is TRBV6-5, the J call TRBJ1-1, with D hard to call. V was trimmed by 4 bases and J by 5 bases, leaving 11 bases between them. This CDR3 comprises 13 residues. Looked up from germline, CDR1 is MNHEY and CDR2 is SVGAGI. The CDR3 DNA reads TGTGCCAGCAGTTTTGGTCCGGGGACTGAAGCTTTCTTT. Translating it yields CASSFGPGTEAFF.

The chain uses TRBV3-1 and TRBJ1-1; unclear D gene. Germline CDR1 and CDR2: LGHDT and YNNKEL (reference sequence). This CDR3 is built from 15 residues. V lost 4 bases and J 7 bases, leaving 19 bases between the germline ends. The CDR3 region has the DNA TGTGCCAGCAGCCCCCAGGCACTTACGGGTCATGAAGCTTTCTTT. It codes for CASSPQALTGHEAFF.

This chain links TRBV30 with TRBJ1-1, with 8 bases fitting TRBD1. This CDR3 contains 14 residues. Germline CDR1 is GTSNPN and CDR2 is SVGIG (reference sequence). Trimming cost V 3 bases and J 1 base; bases outside gene matches: 4. The CDR3 coding sequence is TGTGCCTGGAGCCCGGGACAGGAGAACACTGAAGCTTTCTTT. This encodes CAWSPGQENTEAFF.

The CDR3 sequence is CSARITSESSYNEQFF. CDR3 sequence (DNA): TGCAGTGCTAGGATCACTAGCGAGAGCTCCTACAATGAGCAGTTCTTC. This chain uses TRBV20-1 with TRBJ2-1; 7 bases match TRBD2. Losses at the gene ends were 3 bases for V and 0 bases for J; bases not matched to a gene: 8. Germline CDR1 reads DFQATT; CDR2 reads SNEGSKA (reference sequence). The CDR3 totals 16 residues.

This clonotype has at least ten counts. The chain links TRBV2 to TRBJ1-5; the D is unclear. V was shortened by 6 bases and J by 0 bases, with 12 bases between the two germline ends. The CDR3 has 15 amino acids. The germline V gene encodes CDR1 SNHLY and CDR2 FYNNEI. The CDR3 coding sequence is TGTGCCAGCAGGAGAATACCAGATAGCAATCAGCCCCAGCATTTT. Translated, it gives CASRRIPDSNQPQHF. Full variable domain (remainder filled in from reference TRBV2 and TRBJ1-5): EPEVTQTPSHQVTQMGQEVILRCVPISNHLYFYWYRQILGQKVEFLVSFYNNEISEKSEIFDDQFSVERPDGSNFTLKIRSTKLEDSAMYFCASRRIPDSNQPQHFGDGTRLSIL.

The gene calls are TRBV11-2 and TRBJ2-7; D might be TRBD2 (5 bases). The germline V gene has CDR1 SGHAT and CDR2 FQNNGV. Trimming took 6 bases from V and 4 from J, leaving 19 bases between them. This CDR3 region has 15 residues. The CDR3 DNA reads TGTGCCAGCAGTCCTAATAGTCTCCCGGGGTACGAGCAGTACTTC. Translation: CASSPNSLPGYEQYF.

V usage is TRBV28 and J usage is TRBJ2-2, with 9 bases that match TRBD1. CDR1 is MDHEN, CDR2 SYDVKM, per germline. CDR3 length: 17 amino acids. V gave up 7 bases and J gave up 2 bases; unmatched junction bases: 11. In DNA, the CDR3 is TGTGCCAGCAACTTACCGGGACAGGGCACAAACACCGGGGAGCTGTTTTTT. Amino acid sequence: CASNLPGQGTNTGELFF.

With respect to this clonotype: This may come from a read error, since a much larger clone is one base off. The chain couples TRBV29-1 to TRBJ1-5; no clear D. Germline CDR1 is SQVTM and CDR2 is ANQGSEA. Trimming removed 5 bases at V and 0 bases at J, with 5 bases between. The CDR3 loop spans 12 amino acids. CDR3 DNA: TGCAGCGTTCGGGGTAGCAATCAGCCCCAGCATTTT. This translates into CSVRGSNQPQHF.

The V and J genes are TRBV20-1 and TRBJ1-2; D possibly corresponds to TRBD1 (5 bases). V lost 0 bases and J 7 bases, leaving 15 bases between the germline ends. Germline V gene lookup returns CDR1 DFQATT and CDR2 SNEGSKA (reference sequence). This CDR3 region has 14 residues. CDR3 DNA: TGCAGTGCTAGAGAGGGGGGGAAATCTGTTGGCTACACCTTC. Its translation: CSAREGGKSVGYTF.

The chain recombines TRBV20-1 with TRBJ1-2; D is uncertain. CDR3 length: 13 residues. V lost 0 bases, J lost 5 bases, and 10 bases lay in between. CDR1 is DFQATT, CDR2 SNEGSKA, per germline (reference sequence). DNA of the CDR3: TGCAGTGCTAGAGATGTTTTAGGGTATGGCTACACCTTC. This sequence encodes CSARDVLGYGYTF.

This clonotype occurred many times. J is TRBJ1-2 and V is TRBV3-1; D unclear. V was clipped by 6 bases and J by 2 bases, with 4 bases between them. This CDR3 is 11 amino acids long. The V gene's germline CDR1 is LGHDT and CDR2 YNNKEL (reference sequence). DNA of the CDR3: TGTGCCAGCAGTCAGAACTATGGCTACACCTTC. It yields the protein CASSQNYGYTF.

The sample holds many counts of this clonotype. The genes are TRBV20-1 and TRBJ2-5; TRBD1 aligns across 7 bases. This CDR3 spans 15 amino acids. Germline trimming cut 0 bases from V and 0 bases from J; bases unmatched to any gene: 4. The germline gives CDR1 DFQATT, CDR2 SNEGSKA (reference sequence). The CDR3 spells CSARDGTEYQETQYF. CDR3 coding DNA: TGCAGTGCTAGAGATGGGACAGAGTACCAAGAGACCCAGTACTTC.

The chain carries TRBV12-5 and TRBJ2-7, with 10 positions matching TRBD2. CDR1 is LGHNT, CDR2 FRNRAP, per germline. This CDR3 has 15 amino acids. V trimming: 5 bases; J trimming: 7 bases; junction bases outside the gene matches: 11. The CDR3 protein is CASGTFLAGAGEQYF. The CDR3 coding sequence is TGTGCTAGTGGTACCTTTCTAGCGGGAGCAGGAGAGCAGTACTTC.

The V gene is TRBV7-3, the J gene TRBJ2-3; 14 bases are a match to TRBD2. Germline trimming cut 3 bases from V and 2 bases from J; bases unmatched to any gene: 4. In germline, CDR1 is SGHTA, CDR2 FQGTGA. This CDR3 region has 17 residues. This CDR3 reads CASSFPGLAGVTDTQYF. DNA for the CDR3: TGTGCCAGCAGCTTCCCGGGACTAGCGGGAGTCACAGATACGCAGTATTTT. The full variable domain, in which reference TRBV7-3 and TRBJ2-3 provide the parts outside the CDR3, is GAGVSQTPSNKVTEKGKYVELRCDPISGHTALYWYRQSLGQGPEFLIYFQGTGAADDSGLPNDRFFAVRPEGSVSTLKIQRTERGDSAVYLCASSFPGLAGVTDTQYFGPGTRLTVL.

This clonotype was counted at least ten times. The V gene is TRBV12-3 or TRBV12-4, the J gene TRBJ1-2; no definite D call. This CDR3 is 12 amino acids long. Trimming shortened V by 2 bases and J by 7 bases, and 8 bases separated the two germline ends. CDR3 sequence: CASSLRKVGYTF. The DNA of the CDR3 is TGTGCCAGCAGTTTACGGAAGGTTGGCTACACCTTC.

This clonotype was counted between two and nine times. This sequence joins TRBV29-1 and TRBJ2-2; perhaps TRBD2 as D (6 bases). CDR3 length equals 14 residues. V shed 6 bases and J shed 1 base, with 12 bases lying between them. Per germline, CDR1 SQVTM and CDR2 ANQGSEA. CDR3 protein: CSVGGTRNTGELFF. The CDR3 DNA sequence: TGCAGCGTGGGCGGGACCCGGAACACCGGGGAGCTGTTTTTT.

This chain links TRBV5-1 with TRBJ1-4; D is perhaps TRBD1 (5 bases). Germline CDR1 SGHRS, CDR2 YFSETQ. The CDR3 has 15 residues. Between the trimmed V and J ends, which lost 4 bases and 6 bases, there was a span of 16 bases. CDR3 sequence (DNA): TGCGCCAGCAGCCCGGCGACCGGAGGGGATGAAAAACTGTTTTTT. Its protein product is CASSPATGGDEKLFF.

V is TRBV20-1 and J is TRBJ1-1; possibly TRBD1 for D (5 bases). Germline V gives CDR1 DFQATT, CDR2 SNEGSKA (reference sequence). Trimming shortened V by 6 bases and J by 6 bases, and 20 bases separated the two germline ends. The CDR3 covers 14 residues. The CDR3 nucleotides read TGCAGTGCGAGGGACGATGGCGGGAGCCCTGAAGCTTTCTTT. Translating gives CSARDDGGSPEAFF.

The chain carries TRBV2 and TRBJ2-5; TRBD2 agrees at 7 bases. With 8 bases clipped from V and 1 base from J, the junction kept 4 bases outside the gene matches. Germline loops: CDR1 SNHLY, CDR2 FYNNEI. There are 13 residues in the CDR3. CDR3 DNA: TGTGCCAGCGAGACTAGCCCCCAAGAGACCCAGTACTTC. This translates into CASETSPQETQYF.

This clonotype was picked up many times. The J gene is TRBJ1-5, the V gene TRBV12-3 or TRBV12-4; tentative D call: TRBD1 (5 bases). The V end lost 1 base, the J end lost 5 bases, and 12 bases lay between the germline ends. The CDR3 contains 15 residues. The CDR3 loop is CASSLGQGAYQPQHF. The CDR3 DNA sequence: TGTGCCAGCAGTTTAGGGCAGGGTGCTTATCAGCCCCAGCATTTT.

This clonotype was recorded a few times. A much larger clonotype is one base distant, so this may be a read error. The chain carries TRBV28 and TRBJ2-5, with TRBD2 matching over 11 bases. CDR1 and CDR2 (germline): MDHEN, SYDVKM. The CDR3 is 15 amino acids. The CDR3 loop is CVSSSLAGGGETQYF. DNA of the CDR3: TGTGTCAGCAGCTCCTTAGCGGGAGGGGGAGAGACCCAGTACTTC.